Listed here are 13 T cell receptor beta chains from one sample, sequenced in a study of blood T cells in healthy people across ages. PCR was performed a second time for roughly 7 to 12 cycles using a sample-barcoded 5' primer and a J-beta primer mix. TCRdb reprocessed the 5' RACE reads via MiXCR and lists one record per CDR3 protein. The table includes hundreds of thousands of distinct CDR3 sequences, around 40% detected once. Material for sequencing was blood. These receptors came from a woman aged 55-69 years in good health.

V gene TRBV12-3 or TRBV12-4 combines with J gene TRBJ2-1; the D gene is possibly TRBD1 (6 bases). Matching the DNA end better, TRBJ2-7 makes the J call doubtful. The CDR3 is 13 residues long. The CDR3 spells CASSGQSYNEQYF. CDR3 nucleotide sequence: TGTGCCAGCAGTGGACAGTCTTACAATGAGCAGTACTTC.

Remarks on this clonotype: A clone one base away is much larger, so this may be a read error. The chain has TRBV4-3 and TRBJ2-7; D call uncertain. CDR1 and CDR2 from the germline V gene are LGHNA and YSLEER. This CDR3 region has 13 residues. CDR3 sequence reads: CASSQDLWYERYF. The CDR3 DNA reads TGCGCCAGCAGCCAAGATTTGTGGTACGAGCGGTACTTC.

The V call is TRBV6-2 or TRBV6-3, the J call TRBJ2-4; unclear D gene. Trimming took off 6 bases at V and 13 bases at J, with 19 bases between the two ends. The CDR3 length is 13 residues. CDR1 is MNHEY and CDR2 is SVGEGT in the germline V gene. The CDR3 spells CASSLTVRLEQYF. CDR3 in DNA: TGTGCCAGCAGCTTGACGGTACGTTTGGAGCAGTACTTC.

The chain couples TRBV7-2 to TRBJ2-5; 9 nucleotides align to TRBD2. This CDR3 region has 16 residues. Germline V gives CDR1 SGHTA, CDR2 FQGNSA. V dropped 1 base and J dropped 7; count of bases not matched to a gene: 10. The CDR3 is CASSLGGLAGIVTQYF. CDR3 nucleotides: TGTGCCAGCAGCTTAGGAGGGCTAGCGGGAATCGTGACCCAGTACTTC.

The genes are TRBV5-1 and TRBJ2-1; D tentatively fits TRBD1 or TRBD2 (5 bases each). This CDR3 has 15 residues. The V and J ends lost 4 bases and 3 bases respectively, with 14 bases between them. Per germline, CDR1 SGHRS and CDR2 YFSETQ. The CDR3 region is CASSPGASRYNEQFF. As DNA, the CDR3 is TGCGCCAGCAGCCCCGGGGCTAGTCGCTACAATGAGCAGTTCTTC.

In this sample, this clonotype turned up once. The chain links TRBV6-4 to TRBJ2-7, with 9 bases identical to TRBD1. CDR1 and CDR2 (germline): MRHNA, SNTAGT. The CDR3 is 18 residues long. Trimming at V came to 2 bases and at J to 7 bases, leaving 18 bases not matched to a gene. CDR3 coding DNA: TGTGCCAGCAGTGACAGGGCCTACGGACAGGGGATCTACAATGAGCAGTACTTC. Encoded protein: CASSDRAYGQGIYNEQYF.

V and J are TRBV6-5 and TRBJ1-3; D remains ambiguous. CDR1 and CDR2 from the germline V gene are MNHEY and SVGAGI. There are 18 residues in the CDR3. The V and J ends lost 0 bases and 3 bases respectively, with 18 bases between them. The CDR3 bases are TGTGCCAGCAGTTACTCAGGGCAGATTAAGAGCTATGGAAACACCATATATTTT. Amino acids: CASSYSGQIKSYGNTIYF.

This chain links TRBV20-1 with TRBJ2-1; the D gene is possibly TRBD2 (5 bases). Per the germline V gene, CDR1 is DFQATT and CDR2 is SNEGSKA (reference sequence). This CDR3 spans 16 amino acids. V lost 0 bases and J lost 1, with 13 bases in between. The CDR3 reads CSARDPPSHSYNEQFF. CDR3 nucleotide sequence: TGCAGTGCTAGAGATCCCCCTAGCCATTCCTACAATGAGCAGTTCTTC.

With regard to this clonotype: This clone may be a read error of a much larger clone one base away. The chain employs TRBV7-2 and TRBJ2-4; possible D gene TRBD1, 6 bases. TRBJ2-7 explains the end of the DNA better; the J call may be wrong. The CDR3 sequence is 15 residues long. The germline V gene has CDR1 SGHTA and CDR2 FQGNSA. The CDR3 coding sequence is TGTGCCAGCAGCTTAGCGGCAGGGGAAACCTACGAGCAGTACTTC. This gives the protein CASSLAAGETYEQYF.

About this clonotype: An end of the junction differs from the germline gene, which may be a read error. The chain joins TRBV6-6 to TRBJ2-5; D tentatively fits TRBD1 or TRBD2 (6 bases each). This CDR3 comprises 16 residues. Germline values: CDR1 MNHNY, CDR2 SVGAGI (reference sequence). The CDR3 bases are TGTGCCAGCAGTTACTCGCCAGGTGCGGGACAAGTGACCCAGTACTTC. It is translated as CASSYSPGAGQVTQYF.

This clonotype was picked up a small number of times. The J gene is TRBJ2-7, the V gene TRBV20-1, with 10 bases identical to TRBD2. The trim removed 5 bases at V and 3 bases at J, leaving 7 bases unmatched. Germline CDR1 is DFQATT and CDR2 is SNEGSKA (reference sequence). The CDR3 spans 14 residues. Written as DNA, the CDR3 is TGCAGTGCTTCGAGCGGGGGGGCCTTCTACGAGCAGTACTTC. Residues: CSASSGGAFYEQYF.

This clonotype was counted only a few times. The V call is TRBV20-1, the J call TRBJ2-5; TRBD2 is a possible D gene (5 bases). The J call is uncertain, as TRBJ2-7 better fits the DNA end. CDR1 and CDR2 (germline): DFQATT, SNEGSKA (reference sequence). The CDR3 sequence is 13 residues long. The CDR3 bases are TGCAGTGCTAGATTCCTTGTGGAGGACGAGCAGTACTTC. Its protein product is CSARFLVEDEQYF.

This chain uses TRBV6-5 with TRBJ1-4; D call uncertain. Trimming pared 5 bases from V and 8 bases from J, leaving 12 bases between. The CDR3 length is 13 residues. Germline-derived CDR1 and CDR2 are MNHEY and SVGAGI. CDR3 in amino acids: CASSRQAAEKLFF. CDR3 bases: TGTGCCAGCAGTCGGCAGGCTGCCGAAAAACTGTTTTTT.